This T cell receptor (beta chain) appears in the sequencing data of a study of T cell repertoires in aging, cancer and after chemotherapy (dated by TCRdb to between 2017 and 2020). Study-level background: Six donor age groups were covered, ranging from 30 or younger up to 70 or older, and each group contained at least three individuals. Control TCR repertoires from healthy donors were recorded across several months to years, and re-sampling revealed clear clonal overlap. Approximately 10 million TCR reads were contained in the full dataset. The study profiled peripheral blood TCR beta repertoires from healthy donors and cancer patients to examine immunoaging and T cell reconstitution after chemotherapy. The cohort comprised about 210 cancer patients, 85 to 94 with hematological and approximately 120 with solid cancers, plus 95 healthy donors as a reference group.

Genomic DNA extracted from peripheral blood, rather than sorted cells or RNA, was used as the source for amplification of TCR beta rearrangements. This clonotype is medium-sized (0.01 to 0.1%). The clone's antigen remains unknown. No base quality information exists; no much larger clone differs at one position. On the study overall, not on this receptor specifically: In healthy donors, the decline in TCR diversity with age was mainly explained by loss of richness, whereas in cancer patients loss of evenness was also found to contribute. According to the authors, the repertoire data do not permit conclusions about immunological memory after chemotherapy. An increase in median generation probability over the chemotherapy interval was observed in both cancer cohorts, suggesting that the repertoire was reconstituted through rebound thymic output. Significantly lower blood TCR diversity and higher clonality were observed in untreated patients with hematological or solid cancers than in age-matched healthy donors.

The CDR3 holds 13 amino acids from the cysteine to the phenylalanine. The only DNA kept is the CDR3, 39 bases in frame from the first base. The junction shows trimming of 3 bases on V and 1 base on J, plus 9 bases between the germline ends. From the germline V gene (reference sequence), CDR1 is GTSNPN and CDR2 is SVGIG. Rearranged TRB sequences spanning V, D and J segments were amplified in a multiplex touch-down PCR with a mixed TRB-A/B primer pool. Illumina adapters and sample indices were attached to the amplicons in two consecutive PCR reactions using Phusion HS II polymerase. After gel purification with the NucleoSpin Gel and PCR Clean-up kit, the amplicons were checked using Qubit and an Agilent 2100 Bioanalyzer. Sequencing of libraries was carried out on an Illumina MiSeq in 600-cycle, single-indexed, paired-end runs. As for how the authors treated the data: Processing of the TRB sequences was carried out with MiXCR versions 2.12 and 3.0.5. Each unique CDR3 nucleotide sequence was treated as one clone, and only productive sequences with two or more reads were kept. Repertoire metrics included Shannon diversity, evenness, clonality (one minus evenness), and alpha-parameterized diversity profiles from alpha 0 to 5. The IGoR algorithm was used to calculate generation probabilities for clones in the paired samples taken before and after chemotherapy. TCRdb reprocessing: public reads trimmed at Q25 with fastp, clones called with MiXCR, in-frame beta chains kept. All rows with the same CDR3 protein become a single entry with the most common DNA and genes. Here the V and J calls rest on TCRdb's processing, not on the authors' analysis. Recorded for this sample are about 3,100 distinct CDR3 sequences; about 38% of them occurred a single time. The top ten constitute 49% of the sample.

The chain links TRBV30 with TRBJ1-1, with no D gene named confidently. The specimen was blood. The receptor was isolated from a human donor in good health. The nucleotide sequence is TGTGCCTGGAGGCAGTTGGGGAACACTGAAGCTTTCTTT. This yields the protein CAWRQLGNTEAFF.